These 12 T cell receptor beta chains share one sample of origin, sequenced in a study of blood T cell repertoires in COVID-19. TCRdb's table, derived via immunoSEQ multiplex PCR, lists solely in-frame clones and lacks some. The repertoire consists of roughly 160,000 clones, with 80% to 90% occurring once and the leading ten covering roughly 1.9%. The source material was peripheral blood. The receptors here all came from an elderly woman with acute or convalescent COVID-19.

The chain carries TRBV4-1 and TRBJ1-1, with unresolved D. The CDR3 is made up of 15 amino acids. The germline V and J ends were trimmed by 1 base and 5 bases, with 14 bases remaining between them. Germline V CDR1 and CDR2: MGHRA, YSYEKL. CDR3 sequence: CASSQGKAVNTEAFF. The DNA for the CDR3 is TGCGCCAGCAGCCAAGGTAAGGCGGTAAATACTGAAGCTTTCTTT.

The chain couples TRBV2 to TRBJ2-3; the D gene is possibly TRBD1 (5 bases). CDR3 size: 14 residues. V was pared by 8 bases and J by 1 base, with 13 bases between. The germline V gene encodes CDR1 SNHLY and CDR2 FYNNEI. Here the CDR3 reads CASADQGRTDTQYF. In DNA, the CDR3 is TGTGCCAGCGCTGATCAGGGTCGCACAGATACGCAGTATTTT.

The rearrangement links TRBV9 to TRBJ1-5; TRBD1 is a possible D gene (6 bases). Trimming took off 4 bases at V and 4 bases at J, with 12 bases between the two ends. The CDR3 runs 14 residues. CDR1 and CDR2 (germline): SGDLS, YYNGEE. The CDR3 sequence: CASSLDGQNQPQHF. As DNA, the CDR3 is TGTGCCAGCAGCCTCGATGGACAGAATCAGCCCCAGCATTTT.

The genes are TRBV19 and TRBJ1-1, with a tentative D call TRBD1 (6 bases). CDR1 LNHDA and CDR2 SQIVND come from the germline V gene (reference sequence). Trimming pared 4 bases from V and 0 bases from J, leaving 12 bases between. CDR3 length equals 15 residues. CDR3 region: CASSKGQFMNTEAFF. Written as DNA, the CDR3 is TGTGCCAGTAGTAAAGGACAGTTCATGAACACTGAAGCTTTCTTT.

The chain is built from TRBV28 and TRBJ2-3, with TRBD2 identical over 7 bases. The CDR3 contains 14 residues. The V gene's germline CDR1 is MDHEN and CDR2 SYDVKM. After removal of 7 bases from V and 6 bases from J, the junction contained 10 bases not matched to a gene. Here the CDR3 reads CASTLGGRGDTQYF. DNA of the CDR3: TGTGCCAGCACCTTGGGCGGGCGGGGGGATACGCAGTATTTT. Complete variable domain (other parts from reference TRBV28 and TRBJ2-3): DVKVTQSSRYLVKRTGEKVFLECVQDMDHENMFWYRQDPGLGLRLIYFSYDVKMKEKGDIPEGYSVSREKKERFSLILESASTNQTSMYLCASTLGGRGDTQYFGPGTRLTVL.

This clone was observed a handful of times. CDR3 region: CASSRDPFPGQTNYGYTF. The CDR3, as DNA: TGCGCCAGCAGCCGAGACCCATTTCCGGGACAGACTAACTATGGCTACACCTTC. This chain joins TRBV4-1 and TRBJ1-2; 7 positions agree with TRBD1. The V gene end was trimmed by 4 bases and the J gene end by 0 bases; junction bases not matched to a gene: 14. The germline V gene has CDR1 MGHRA and CDR2 YSYEKL. There are 18 residues in the CDR3.

The chain uses TRBV3-1 (or the pseudogene TRBV3-2) and TRBJ2-7; 7 bases map to TRBD1. This CDR3 spans 13 amino acids. In germline, CDR1 is LGHDT, CDR2 YNNKEL (reference sequence). The V segment lost 4 bases and the J segment 1 base; nucleotides outside the gene matches: 1. Written as DNA, the CDR3 is TGTGCCAGCAGCCGGGGACAGTCCTACGAGCAGTACTTC. As protein: CASSRGQSYEQYF.

V usage is TRBV6-5 and J usage is TRBJ2-1; a weak D match, TRBD2 (6 bases). This CDR3 has 14 amino acids. Germline V gene sequence: CDR1 MNHEY, CDR2 SVGAGI. V dropped 6 bases and J dropped 3 bases, with 12 bases sitting between them. The CDR3: CASRDGGSYNEQFF. The CDR3 coding sequence is TGTGCCAGCAGGGATGGGGGGAGCTACAATGAGCAGTTCTTC.

There are many counts of this clone. V gene TRBV4-3 combines with J gene TRBJ2-7, with D perhaps matching TRBD1 (5 bases). The germline CDR1 and CDR2 sequences are LGHNA and YSLEER. This CDR3 contains 15 residues. Trimming took 0 bases from V and 0 from J, leaving 9 bases between them. The CDR3 DNA reads TGCGCCAGCAGCCAAGAAGACAGATCCTCCTACGAGCAGTACTTC. It encodes CASSQEDRSSYEQYF.

The chain employs TRBV19 and TRBJ1-4, with D tentatively TRBD1 (6 bases). The germline V gene encodes CDR1 LNHDA and CDR2 SQIVND (reference sequence). The V end lost 1 base, the J end lost 7 bases, and 13 bases lay between the germline ends. The CDR3 has 15 amino acids. The CDR3 sequence is CASSIATGSSEKLFF. The CDR3, as DNA: TGTGCCAGTAGTATAGCGACAGGATCTTCTGAAAAACTGTTTTTT.

The chain carries TRBV11-3 and TRBJ2-3; perhaps TRBD2 as D (5 bases). The CDR3 is made up of 14 amino acids. Germline-derived CDR1 and CDR2 are SGHNT and YENEEA. Between the trimmed V and J ends, which lost 1 base and 4 bases, there was a span of 9 bases. The CDR3 DNA is TGTGCCAGCAGCTTAGGGCAGGAGGCAGATACGCAGTATTTT. Encoded protein: CASSLGQEADTQYF.

This clone appeared a single time. The chain is built from TRBV18 and TRBJ2-5; 7 nucleotides align to TRBD1. Germline CDR1 reads KGHSH; CDR2 reads LQKENI. This CDR3 has 14 residues. Trimming removed 3 bases from V and 1 base from J; junction bases left unmatched: 2. CDR3 loop: CASSPDRAQETQYF. The CDR3 region has the DNA TGTGCCAGCTCACCTGACAGGGCCCAAGAGACCCAGTACTTC.